This TCR beta chain was identified during a study of human T cells and chemical hapten exposure. Overall study: The study traced per-sample TCR yield variation mainly to small differences in pooled library volumes. Whole-study results and caveats: With DPC sensitization, TCRs exceeding 1 in 1000 frequency showed no change.

Germline V gene lookup returns CDR1 MNHEY and CDR2 SVGEGT. The V end lost 2 bases, the J end lost 6 bases, and 18 bases lay between the germline ends. This CDR3 has 16 residues. A remark on this clonotype: What it recognizes is unknown.

Documented time point: patch test 3, about 24 weeks after DPC sensitization. The treatment was: therapeutic diphenylcyclopropenone sensitization with weekly scalp DPC. TCRdb analysed the RACE reads with MiXCR anew, one entry per CDR3 protein. The table records 120,000 or so distinct CDR3 sequences, about 11% of them present only once. The V gene is TRBV6-2 or TRBV6-3, the J gene TRBJ2-3; TRBD2 is a possible D gene (6 bases). The sequenced sample was whole blood, obtained in connection with sensitization to the hapten diphenylcyclopropenone (DPC). The receptor's source is a woman aged 45-65 years with alopecia areata. Some clones in this sample may be carry-over from other donors' samples. This CDR3 reads CASSYAIVGGGDTQYF. CDR3 DNA: TGTGCCAGCAGTTACGCGATAGTAGGAGGAGGGGATACGCAGTATTTT.